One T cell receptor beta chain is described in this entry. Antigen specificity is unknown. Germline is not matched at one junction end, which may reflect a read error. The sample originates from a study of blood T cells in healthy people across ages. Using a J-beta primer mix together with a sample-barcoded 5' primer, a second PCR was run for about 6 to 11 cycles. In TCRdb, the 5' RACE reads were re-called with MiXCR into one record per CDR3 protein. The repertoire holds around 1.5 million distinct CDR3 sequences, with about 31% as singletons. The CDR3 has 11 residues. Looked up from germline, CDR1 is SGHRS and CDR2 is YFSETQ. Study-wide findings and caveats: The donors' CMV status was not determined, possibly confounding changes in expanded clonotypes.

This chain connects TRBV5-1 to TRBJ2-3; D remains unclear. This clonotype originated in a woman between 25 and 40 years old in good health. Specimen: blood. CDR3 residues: CANSYGDTQYF. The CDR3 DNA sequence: TGCGCCAACAGCTATGGAGATACGCAGTATTTT.